This T cell receptor beta chain is drawn from a study of T cell responses to AZD1222 COVID-19 vaccine (TCRdb year 2021). In the study overall: A total of 233 trial participants underwent TCR sequencing, of whom roughly 210 had received two doses of AZD1222 and about 26 had received two doses of the MenACWY control vaccine. Enrollment into the trials was organized by age into subgroups of 18-55, 56-69 and 70-plus years, and those subgroups contained roughly 140, 27 and 60 TCR-sequenced participants, respectively.

Concerning this clone itself: The target of this receptor is not known. No much larger clone exists at a distance of one base, and base qualities are not known.

The CDR3 regions of human TCRbeta chains were analyzed by immunosequencing. In the source study's methods: TCRs in the repertoires were matched against a reference library of SARS-CoV-2-specific TCRs that had been generated with the MIRA antigen-specificity platform. Breadth was defined as the fraction of unique TCRs that were SARS-CoV-2-associated, and depth was defined as the fraction of total T cells that were SARS-CoV-2-associated. Each spike-specific TCR was assigned to its reactive spike region and to a CD4 or CD8 class using the MIRA data. Log10-transformed breadth and depth values were compared by one-way ANOVA with Sidak's multiple comparisons tests. TCRdb took this table from immuneACCESS and kept in-frame rearrangements with V and J called. Such tables lack part of the clones; where checked against another copy, unresolved V genes explain under half of the gap, and the rest is unexplained. V and J calls and clone size are as listed in that table; D and trimming were resolved from the DNA. The sample table records 90,000 to 150,000 clones; 87% of these occur just once. The top ten hold about 2.5% of the sample.

Study-wide findings and limitations: Conclusions about previously exposed vaccinees are limited because only 6 or 7 AZD1222 recipients were SARS-CoV-2 seropositive at baseline. The 56-69-year group was small, and its depth increase did not reach significance, likely because of low power. Because no samples from the day 14 peak response were available, repertoires could be characterized only after the peak T cell response. Participants were mostly white British and included more females than males, and it was suggested by the authors that clonal diversity may have been underestimated. Reportedly, almost half of the unique spike-specific TCRs recognized epitopes lying outside the regions that are mutated in the B.1.351 and B.1.1.7 variants. Vaccine-associated CD4 TCRs spanned the whole spike protein, with dominant responses in regions 160-218 and 743-854. After two AZD1222 doses, both the breadth and the depth of spike-specific TCRs were significantly higher than at day 0 and than in MenACWY recipients.

The sample's time point label, decoded: about 28 days (+/-7) after the second vaccine dose. AZD1222 recipients given second doses at about 4 weeks or at about 12 weeks were pooled, since spike-specific TCR depth and breadth were not found to differ between the two schedules. Vaccinee samples came from UK trials COV001 and COV002, including a single-blind randomized controlled phase 2/3 trial of AZD1222 (ChAdOx1 nCoV-19) in healthy adults. Trial participant PBMC samples were collected at day 0 and day 28 after the second dose for TCRbeta chain sequencing. From a lookup of the germline V gene, CDR1 and CDR2 are SGDLS and YYNGEE. The germline V end is reduced by 5 bases and the J end by 6 bases; junction bases left unmatched: 10. CDR3 length: 15 amino acids, cysteine to phenylalanine. CDR3 DNA only is kept here, 45 bases in frame from base 1.

This receptor was identified in an adult who received the AZD1222 COVID-19 vaccine. Sequenced material: peripheral blood, taken 28 days after the second AZD1222 dose. Recombination joined TRBV9 with TRBJ2-7, with 11 bases in between that match TRBD1. The DNA reads as follows: TGTGCCAGCAGTCAGCTGGGGACAGGGGGGAGCGAGCAGTACTTC. This translates into CASSQLGTGGSEQYF.